A selection of T cell receptor beta chains follows, all from one sample in a study of shared clonotypes between healthy human individuals. Data came from immunoSEQ multiplex PCR; TCRdb stores just in-frame clones and leaves some out. The repertoire holds 2 million to 2.5 million clones, with about 94% as singletons. The source material was naive CD4+ T cells sorted from blood. These receptors were collected from a man aged 18-30 years in good health. Each CDR3 is given with its conserved first and last residue. Each record gives: D gene, clone size, J gene, V gene, CDR3 protein, CDR3 DNA. D genes are given only for firm matches. Part of the rows lack a size; the others show once, few, many or a class for expanded clones.

>.|once|TRBJ1-1|TRBV28
CASSPRSGTEAFF
TGTGCCAGCAGTCCGCGCTCGGGCACTGAAGCTTTCTTT
>TRBD2|.|TRBJ2-3|TRBV6-6
CASSYRTSGNTDTQYF
TGTGCCAGCAGTTACCGGACTAGCGGTAACACAGATACGCAGTATTTT
>TRBD1|.|TRBJ2-7|TRBV27
CASSSYPGTGTYEQYF
TGTGCCAGCAGTTCATACCCCGGGACAGGAACCTACGAGCAGTACTTC
>.|.|TRBJ1-2|TRBV6-1
CATESLNYGYTF
TGTGCCACCGAATCACTGAACTATGGCTACACCTTC
>TRBD1|once|TRBJ1-1|TRBV7-8
CASSPRQGRTEAFF
TGTGCCAGCAGCCCCAGACAGGGCCGCACTGAAGCTTTCTTT
>TRBD1|.|TRBJ2-3|TRBV5-1
CASSLAQGGTDTQYF
TGCGCCAGCAGCTTGGCACAGGGGGGCACAGATACGCAGTATTTT
>.|once|TRBJ2-1|TRBV28
CASSRGSLDNEQFF
TGTGCCAGCAGTCGGGGTTCCCTCGACAATGAGCAGTTCTTC
>.|.|TRBJ2-2|TRBV15
CATSRSSGARNTGELFF
TGTGCCACCAGCAGATCCTCAGGGGCTAGAAACACCGGGGAGCTGTTTTTT
>.|.|TRBJ2-7|TRBV10-3
CAISEAHEQYF
TGTGCCATCAGTGAAGCCCACGAGCAGTACTTC
>.|.|TRBJ2-7|TRBV19
CASSSGWEQYF
TGTGCCAGTAGCTCAGGGTGGGAGCAGTACTTC
>.|.|TRBJ1-2|TRBV6-5
CASSRGSNYGYTF
TGTGCCAGCAGTCGGGGGTCTAACTATGGCTACACCTTC
>TRBD1|.|TRBJ2-3|TRBV2
CATSGQGIDTQYF
TGTGCCACTTCGGGACAGGGAATAGATACGCAGTATTTT
>TRBD1|.|TRBJ2-7|TRBV5-1
CASSLADRGYEQYF
TGCGCCAGCAGCTTGGCCGACAGGGGATACGAGCAGTACTTC
>TRBD2|.|TRBJ2-5|TRBV7-2
CASSLGLAVTVETQYF
TGTGCCAGCAGCTTAGGACTAGCGGTCACGGTGGAGACCCAGTACTTC
>TRBD2|.|TRBJ2-5|TRBV7-2
CASSGGTSGSGQETQYF
TGTGCCAGCAGCGGCGGGACTAGCGGTAGTGGGCAAGAGACCCAGTACTTC
>TRBD2|.|TRBJ2-5|TRBV7-9
CASSLLELAGVGETQYF
TGTGCCAGCAGCCTCCTCGAATTAGCGGGAGTAGGAGAGACCCAGTACTTC
>TRBD2|.|TRBJ2-2|TRBV9
CASSAHLAGAFRTGELFF
TGTGCCAGCAGCGCCCATCTAGCGGGGGCCTTCAGGACCGGGGAGCTGTTTTTT
>TRBD1|.|TRBJ2-3|TRBV30
CAWGGQGTQYF
TGTGCCTGGGGGGGACAGGGTACGCAGTATTTT
>.|.|TRBJ1-2|TRBV2
CASSDQQGNYGYTF
TGTGCCAGCAGCGACCAACAGGGTAACTATGGCTACACCTTC
>.|.|TRBJ1-4|TRBV19
CASIGVGLGTKGEKLFF
TGTGCCAGTATTGGAGTGGGATTAGGGACAAAAGGCGAAAAACTGTTTTTT
>TRBD2|.|TRBJ2-3|TRBV5-1
CASSIGTRSTQYF
TGCGCCAGCAGCATAGGGACTAGATCTACGCAGTATTTT
>TRBD1|.|TRBJ2-7|TRBV5-6
CASSLDRGLGEQYF
TGTGCCAGCAGCTTGGACAGGGGGCTGGGAGAGCAGTACTTC
>.|.|TRBJ2-5|TRBV5-1
CASSGRPTQETQYF
TGCGCCAGCAGTGGGCGGCCTACCCAAGAGACCCAGTACTTC
>.|.|TRBJ2-4|TRBV28
CASSFHSGEAKNIQYF
TGTGCCAGCAGTTTCCACTCAGGGGAGGCCAAAAACATTCAGTACTTC
>TRBD1|.|TRBJ2-5|TRBV5-5
CASSLDWTGVGQETQYF
TGTGCCAGCAGCTTGGATTGGACAGGGGTGGGACAAGAGACCCAGTACTTC
>.|.|TRBJ1-2|TRBV9
CASSVESDAGYGYTF
TGTGCCAGCAGCGTAGAGTCAGACGCCGGCTATGGCTACACCTTC
>TRBD1|.|TRBJ2-2|TRBV5-4
CASSEPTGTTGELFF
TGTGCCAGCAGCGAACCGACAGGGACCACCGGGGAGCTGTTTTTT
>.|.|TRBJ2-7|TRBV5-4
CASSPGRDPLEQYF
TGTGCCAGCAGCCCAGGCAGGGACCCTCTCGAGCAGTACTTC
>TRBD1|.|TRBJ1-2|TRBV19
CASSIRTGDGYTF
TGTGCCAGTAGTATTAGGACAGGGGATGGCTACACCTTC
>.|.|TRBJ2-5|TRBV28
CASSFPGGGETQYF
TGTGCCAGCAGTTTCCCAGGGGGAGGCGAGACCCAGTACTTC
>TRBD1|.|TRBJ2-7|TRBV28
CASSPPDRVGEQYF
TGTGCCAGCAGTCCCCCGGACAGGGTTGGCGAGCAGTACTTC
>TRBD2|.|TRBJ2-7|TRBV5-1
CASSFNSGRYEQYF
TGCGCCAGCAGCTTTAATAGCGGGAGGTACGAGCAGTACTTC
>TRBD1|.|TRBJ2-3|TRBV7-6
CASSSQRGQSTDTQYF
TGTGCCAGCAGCTCACAACGGGGACAGAGCACAGATACGCAGTATTTT
>TRBD1|.|TRBJ1-1|TRBV7-3
CASSLTPDRGNTEAFF
TGTGCCAGCAGCTTAACCCCGGACAGGGGTAACACTGAAGCTTTCTTT
>TRBD2|.|TRBJ2-2|TRBV5-1
CASSPGLAGAFGELFF
TGCGCCAGCAGCCCGGGACTAGCGGGAGCGTTCGGGGAGCTGTTTTTT
>.|.|TRBJ1-1|TRBV6-1
CASSESGAGTEAFF
TGTGCCAGCAGTGAATCCGGGGCCGGGACTGAAGCTTTCTTT
>.|.|TRBJ1-2|TRBV5-4
CASSRGQGVNYGYTF
TGTGCCAGCAGCCGTGGTCAGGGAGTTAACTATGGCTACACCTTC
>.|.|TRBJ2-7|TRBV7-2
CASSQLRQGSLSYEQYF
TGTGCCAGCAGCCAACTACGCCAGGGGTCCCTCTCCTACGAGCAGTACTTC
>.|.|TRBJ2-7|TRBV6-4
CASKQGYEQYF
TGTGCCAGCAAGCAGGGGTACGAGCAGTACTTC
>TRBD1|.|TRBJ1-1|TRBV5-4
CASSLGRDRGQSGAFF
TGTGCCAGCAGCTTGGGCCGGGACAGGGGGCAATCAGGAGCTTTCTTT
>TRBD1|once|TRBJ2-5|TRBV5-6
CASSFRDSQETQYF
TGTGCCAGCAGCTTCCGGGACAGTCAAGAGACCCAGTACTTC
>.|.|TRBJ2-1|TRBV2
CASSEQSPYNEQFF
TGTGCCAGCAGTGAACAGAGCCCCTACAATGAGCAGTTCTTC
>.|.|TRBJ1-5|TRBV7-2
CASSLGGISNQPQHF
TGTGCCAGCAGCTTAGGAGGGATTAGCAATCAGCCCCAGCATTTT
>TRBD1|few|TRBJ2-5|TRBV5-5
CASRVGTGPSVQETQYF
TGTGCCAGCAGGGTGGGGACAGGGCCCAGTGTGCAAGAGACCCAGTACTTC
>TRBD2|.|TRBJ2-5|TRBV4-1
CASSQGGLAVYQETQYF
TGCGCCAGCAGCCAAGGGGGTCTAGCGGTGTACCAAGAGACCCAGTACTTC
>TRBD1|once|TRBJ1-1|TRBV5-1
CASSLRQGAGAEAFF
TGCGCCAGCAGCCTACGACAGGGGGCGGGGGCTGAAGCTTTCTTT
>TRBD1|.|TRBJ2-7|TRBV5-1
CASSLGQGAREQYF
TGCGCCAGCAGCTTGGGACAGGGGGCTAGGGAGCAGTACTTC
>.|.|TRBJ2-7|TRBV11-2
CASSQDRSPPYEQYF
TGTGCCAGCAGCCAGGACAGAAGCCCTCCCTACGAGCAGTACTTC
>.|.|TRBJ2-4|TRBV18
CASSPRDGDGRNIQYF
TGTGCCAGCTCACCACGGGATGGGGACGGCCGGAACATTCAGTACTTC
>.|.|TRBJ2-7|TRBV28
CASTEGLPPYEQYF
TGTGCCAGCACCGAAGGACTCCCGCCCTACGAGCAGTACTTC
>.|.|TRBJ1-5|TRBV28
CASTFGGNQPQHF
TGTGCCAGCACCTTTGGGGGAAATCAGCCCCAGCATTTT
>.|.|TRBJ2-5|TRBV6-1
CASSRHQQETQYF
TGTGCCAGCAGTAGACATCAACAAGAGACCCAGTACTTC
>.|.|TRBJ2-7|TRBV19
CASRGSYEQYF
TGTGCCAGTAGGGGCTCCTACGAGCAGTACTTC
>.|.|TRBJ2-3|TRBV28
CASGPPGAPTDTQYF
TGTGCCAGCGGACCCCCGGGGGCCCCCACAGATACGCAGTATTTT
>.|once|TRBJ2-1|TRBV13
CASSLGRAAEQFF
TGTGCCAGCAGCTTAGGCAGGGCGGCTGAGCAGTTCTTC